The next 17 T cell receptor beta chains were all read from a single sample in a study of blood T cell repertoires in COVID-19. Produced via immunoSEQ multiplex PCR; TCRdb's table is partial and in-frame only. This table has under 100,000 clones, 75% to 90% appearing once. Material: peripheral blood. The receptors were gathered from a man between 60 and 75 years old with COVID-19, enrolled during active disease.

The chain employs TRBV5-1 and TRBJ2-1; 11 bases align to TRBD2. Germline values: CDR1 SGHRS, CDR2 YFSETQ. This CDR3 contains 18 residues. With 4 bases clipped from V and 0 bases from J, the junction kept 9 bases outside the gene matches. CDR3 nucleotide sequence: TGCGCCAGCAGCCCCTTGACTAGCGGGACAAGCTCCTACAATGAGCAGTTCTTC. Translation: CASSPLTSGTSSYNEQFF. The full variable domain, its missing parts supplied by reference TRBV5-1 and TRBJ2-1, is KAGVTQTPRYLIKTRGQQVTLSCSPISGHRSVSWYQQTPGQGLQFLFEYFSETQRNKGNFPGRFSGRQFSNSRSEMNVSTLELGDSALYLCASSPLTSGTSSYNEQFFGPGTRLTVL.

This clone was observed a few times. V is TRBV2 and J is TRBJ2-7, with 7 bases that match TRBD1. There are 13 residues in the CDR3. Trimming took 7 bases from V and 2 from J; bases not matched to a gene: 5. The germline V gene encodes CDR1 SNHLY and CDR2 FYNNEI. The CDR3 is CASKGAGTYEQYF. In DNA form, the CDR3 reads TGTGCCAGCAAGGGGGCGGGCACCTACGAGCAGTACTTC.

The chain links TRBV30 to TRBJ1-1; 8 positions agree with TRBD1. There are 16 residues in the CDR3. The germline V gene encodes CDR1 GTSNPN and CDR2 SVGIG (reference sequence). V shed 4 bases, J shed 5 bases, and the junction held 15 bases outside the gene matches. The CDR3 region has the DNA TGTGCCTGGAACGAAGGCGGGGTGACAGGGGAGACTGAAGCTTTCTTT. Translation gives CAWNEGGVTGETEAFF.

This clone appeared once. This chain uses TRBV7-9 with TRBJ2-7, with 12 positions matching TRBD1. V lost 2 bases and J lost 7; bases outside the gene matches: 9. CDR3 length equals 16 residues. Germline assignment: CDR1 SEHNR and CDR2 FQNEAQ (reference sequence). As DNA, the CDR3 is TGTGCCAGCAGCTTACTTTTGGGACAGGGGGCGGGTGAGCAGTACTTC. It yields the protein CASSLLLGQGAGEQYF.

The genes are TRBV27 and TRBJ2-7; TRBD2 aligns across 10 bases. The CDR3 runs 13 residues. The germline V gene has CDR1 MNHEY and CDR2 SMNVEV (reference sequence). V was pared by 6 bases and J by 4 bases, with 3 bases of the junction left unmatched. The CDR3 sequence is CASRGLAKYEQYF. DNA of the CDR3: TGTGCCAGCAGGGGACTAGCGAAATACGAGCAGTACTTC.

The rearrangement joins TRBV6-4 to TRBJ2-1, with 7 bases aligning to TRBD2. V trimming: 0 bases; J trimming: 6 bases; junction bases outside the gene matches: 2. Germline V gene data show CDR1 as MRHNA and CDR2 as SNTAGT. CDR3 length: 14 residues. The CDR3 DNA reads TGTGCCAGCAGTGACTCGAGCGGGGCCAATGAGCAGTTCTTC. Its translation: CASSDSSGANEQFF.

The V call is TRBV11-1, the J call TRBJ2-1; a weak D match, TRBD2 (6 bases). Germline CDR1 and CDR2: SGHAT and FQDESV (reference sequence). This CDR3 comprises 15 residues. The V end lost 4 bases, the J end lost 4 bases, and 14 bases lay between the germline ends. The CDR3 loop is CASSSETRDYNEQFF. The CDR3 DNA reads TGTGCCAGCAGCTCCGAGACTAGGGATTACAATGAGCAGTTCTTC.

This chain uses TRBV3-1 (or the pseudogene TRBV3-2) with TRBJ1-4; 8 nucleotides align to TRBD1. From germline, CDR1 is LGHDT and CDR2 YNNKEL (reference sequence). The V gene end was trimmed by 5 bases and the J gene end by 6 bases; junction bases not matched to a gene: 5. The CDR3 loop spans 14 amino acids. The DNA for the CDR3 is TGTGCCAGCAGCTCCCCAGGGGGCTATGAAAAACTGTTTTTT. As protein: CASSSPGGYEKLFF.

The chain recombines TRBV4-3 with TRBJ1-2; TRBD1 aligns across 8 bases. Germline CDR1 is LGHNA and CDR2 is YSLEER. The CDR3 totals 15 residues. Trimming cost V 0 bases and J 5 bases; bases outside gene matches: 5. CDR3 residues: CASSQDYRGGYGYTF. Written as DNA, the CDR3 is TGCGCCAGCAGCCAAGATTACAGGGGGGGTTATGGCTACACCTTC.

The chain joins TRBV19 to TRBJ1-4; maybe TRBD1 (5 bases). Per the germline V gene, CDR1 is LNHDA and CDR2 is SQIVND (reference sequence). The CDR3 length is 13 residues. Trimming took 5 bases from V and 14 from J, leaving 18 bases between them. This chain's CDR3 is CASSPTWERGLFF. In DNA form, the CDR3 reads TGTGCCAGTAGTCCCACGTGGGAGCGGGGGCTGTTTTTT.

This chain connects TRBV16 to TRBJ1-2; D is ambiguous. The ends were cut back, 6 bases at V and 0 bases at J, with 8 bases in the middle. The CDR3 has 13 amino acids. Germline V gene sequence: CDR1 KGHSY, CDR2 FQNENV. The CDR3 sequence is CASSPQTNYGYTF. In DNA, the CDR3 is TGTGCCAGCAGTCCCCAGACTAACTATGGCTACACCTTC.

The chain combines TRBV5-5 with TRBJ1-1; unclear D gene. Germline CDR1 SGHKS, CDR2 YYEKEE (reference sequence). V was clipped by 0 bases and J by 7 bases, with 10 bases between them. The CDR3 length is 13 residues. The CDR3 loop reads CASSLAAGFEAFF. CDR3 nucleotide sequence: TGTGCCAGCAGCTTGGCGGCGGGATTTGAAGCTTTCTTT.

The chain carries TRBV29-1 and TRBJ1-2, with D tentatively TRBD1 (5 bases). Germline CDR1 reads SQVTM; CDR2 reads ANQGSEA. The CDR3 covers 16 residues. Trimming left V 0 bases short and J 4 bases short, with 18 bases between. CDR3 protein: CSVEEPTGRAFYGYTF. The CDR3 DNA reads TGCAGCGTTGAAGAGCCGACGGGCAGGGCCTTCTATGGCTACACCTTC.

The V gene is TRBV19, the J gene TRBJ1-1, with TRBD1 identical over 7 bases. In germline, CDR1 is LNHDA, CDR2 SQIVND (reference sequence). Trimming at V came to 6 bases and at J to 1 base, leaving 5 bases not matched to a gene. CDR3 size: 14 residues. CDR3 region: CASSLTGQNTEAFF. The DNA for the CDR3 is TGTGCCAGTAGCCTGACAGGGCAGAACACTGAAGCTTTCTTT. Full variable domain (rest looked up from reference TRBV19 and TRBJ1-1): DGGITQSPKYLFRKEGQNVTLSCEQNLNHDAMYWYRQDPGQGLRLIYYSQIVNDFQKGDIAEGYSVSREKKESFPLTVTSAQKNPTAFYLCASSLTGQNTEAFFGQGTRLTVV.

With regard to this clone: Within the sample, other DNA sequences also encode this same CDR3. The CDR3 DNA sequence: TGTGCCAGCAGTTTAAGGGGAGGACAGCCCCAGCATTTT. It translates to CASSLRGGQPQHF. V and J are TRBV12-3 or TRBV12-4 and TRBJ1-5, with D possibly TRBD1 on 5 matching bases. There are 13 residues in the CDR3. V dropped 2 bases and J dropped 7 bases, with 9 bases sitting between them.

The CDR3 loop reads CASSPGAVSNTEAFF. The CDR3 DNA reads TGTGCCAGCAGCCCAGGGGCAGTTTCCAACACTGAAGCTTTCTTT. This chain connects TRBV11-2 to TRBJ1-1; D perhaps matches TRBD1 (6 bases). The germline gives CDR1 SGHAT, CDR2 FQNNGV. The V and J ends lost 5 bases and 2 bases respectively, with 15 bases between them. This CDR3 has 15 residues.

The chain couples TRBV5-1 to TRBJ2-1, with 10 bases that match TRBD2. The V segment lost 2 bases and the J segment 6 bases; nucleotides outside the gene matches: 5. The length of the CDR3 is 15 residues. The germline V gene has CDR1 SGHRS and CDR2 YFSETQ. In DNA form, the CDR3 reads TGCGCCAGCAGCTTAGCGGGAGGGCCCCCCAATGAGCAGTTCTTC. Translation gives CASSLAGGPPNEQFF.